The 13 T cell receptor beta chains below come from one sample, sequenced in a study of esophageal squamous cell carcinoma under preoperative chemotherapy listed by TCRdb under 2018. Library construction relied on PCR. Instrument on record: HiSeq X Ten. The public reads were reanalyzed by TCRdb: fastp trimming at Q25, MiXCR alignment, in-frame beta chains only. All rows with the same CDR3 protein become a single entry with the most common DNA and genes. Recorded for this sample are around 11,000 distinct CDR3 sequences; roughly 60% of them occurred a single time. The ten largest clones represent less than 35% of the sample. The sample's time point label, in plain terms: after preoperative PTX-NDP chemotherapy. The specimen was obtained from a patient given preoperative chemotherapy. These receptors were collected from a human donor with esophageal squamous cell carcinoma. The donor label of this sample is uncertain.

The V gene is TRBV27, the J gene TRBJ2-3; the D gene is possibly TRBD2 (5 bases). V was pared by 5 bases and J by 7 bases, with 10 bases between. CDR1 and CDR2 (germline): MNHEY, SMNVEV (reference sequence). The CDR3 loop spans 12 amino acids. The CDR3 DNA is TGTGCCAGCAGTCAGAGCGGTAATACGCAGTATTTT. Amino acids: CASSQSGNTQYF.

This clonotype was counted only a few times. The V and J genes are TRBV6-5 and TRBJ1-1; D is uncertain. CDR3 size: 14 residues. Germline CDR1 MNHEY, CDR2 SVGAGI. V was cut by 0 bases and J by 5 bases, with 10 bases left in between. The CDR3 DNA sequence: TGTGCCAGCAGTTACTCGATCGTTCTTACTGAAGCTTTCTTT. Translated: CASSYSIVLTEAFF.

This chain joins TRBV20-1 and TRBJ2-1; D call uncertain. The CDR3 spans 10 residues. Deletions cut 2 bases from V and 6 bases from J, with 2 bases between. The germline V gene has CDR1 DFQATT and CDR2 SNEGSKA (reference sequence). This chain's CDR3 is CSARRNEQFF. CDR3 coding DNA: TGCAGTGCTAGACGCAATGAGCAGTTCTTC.

The CDR3: CASTRSGLSPYEQFF. CDR3 coding DNA: TGTGCCAGCACCCGTTCCGGGTTAAGCCCCTACGAGCAGTTCTTC. The chain uses TRBV27 and TRBJ2-1; no definite D call. V was trimmed by 7 bases and J by 10 bases, leaving 23 bases between them. CDR3 length: 15 amino acids. Germline V gives CDR1 MNHEY, CDR2 SMNVEV (reference sequence).

About this clonotype itself: A read error may account for a junction end that differs from germline. The V gene is TRBV12-3 or TRBV12-4, the J gene TRBJ2-2; 10 bases are shared with TRBD2. This CDR3 has 14 amino acids. CDR3 DNA sequence: TGTGCCAGCAGTCGGACTAGCGGCACCGGTGAGCTGTTTTTC. Its protein is CASSRTSGTGELFF.

The J gene is TRBJ2-1, the V gene TRBV7-8; unclear D gene. From germline, CDR1 is SGHVS and CDR2 FQNEAQ. Trimming removed 1 base at V and 13 bases at J, with 23 bases between. The CDR3 runs to 16 residues. Here the CDR3 reads CASSLEGRSPLETQFF. In nucleotides, the CDR3 is TGTGCCAGCAGCTTAGAGGGCCGGAGCCCGTTGGAGACCCAGTTCTTC.

A remark on this clonotype: One end of the junction is discordant with germline, which a read error may explain. The V call is TRBV6-1, the J call TRBJ2-3, with 9 bases matching TRBD2. CDR3 length: 17 amino acids. CDR1 and CDR2 from the germline V gene are MNHNS and SASEGT. Written as DNA, the CDR3 is TGTGCCAGCAGCGCGGGTAGCGGGGGCCGCGACACAGAGACGCAGTACTTT. Protein sequence: CASSAGSGGRDTETQYF.

This chain links TRBV6-1 with TRBJ2-3, with D possibly called TRBD1 or TRBD2 (6 bases each). The J call is uncertain, as TRBJ2-7 better fits the DNA end. The CDR3 consists of 18 residues. Germline V lookup: CDR1 MNHNS, CDR2 SASEGT. The CDR3: CASSERVGGMSATNMQYF. The CDR3 region has the DNA TGTGCCAGCAGTGAGAGGGTAGGGGGGATGTCTGCCACAAACATGCAGTACTTC.

V gene TRBV7-9 combines with J gene TRBJ2-5; 8 positions agree with TRBD1. Losses at the gene ends were 5 bases for V and 11 bases for J; bases not matched to a gene: 16. CDR3 length: 15 residues. Per the germline V gene, CDR1 is SEHNR and CDR2 is FQNEAQ (reference sequence). CDR3 residues: CASSPPGQAYNEQYF. The CDR3 bases are TGTGCCAGCAGCCCTCCGGGACAGGCTTACAATGAGCAGTACTTC.

This clonotype was seen once. The junction differs from germline at one of its ends, possibly a read error. This chain links TRBV12-3 or TRBV12-4 with TRBJ2-2; tentative D call: TRBD2 (7 bases). The CDR3 is made up of 17 amino acids. The CDR3 region has the DNA TGTGCCAGCACTCCGGGGAAGGGGGGGGGGCCTTTAGATGAGCAGTTTTTC. Encoded protein: CASTPGKGGGPLDEQFF.

At least ten counts were recorded for this clonotype. Compared with germline, one end of the junction differs, possibly owing to a read error. The rearrangement links TRBV6-1 to TRBJ2-3; maybe TRBD2 (6 bases). The CDR3 runs to 16 residues. CDR1 and CDR2 from the germline V gene are MNHNS and SASEGT. CDR3 loop: CASGGFGGSDQETQYF. In DNA form, the CDR3 reads TGTGCCAGCGGGGGGTTTGGGGGAAGTGACCAAGAGACGCAGTATTTC.

Details on this clonotype: An end of the junction does not agree with germline; a read error may underlie this. The CDR3 sequence: CVCGEFGGRYPDTQYF. The CDR3 DNA reads TGTGTCTGTGGGGAGTTCGGGGGACGCTACCCAGATACGCAGTACTTT. The genes are TRBV6-1 and TRBJ2-3, with D maybe TRBD2 (6 bases). Germline V CDR1 and CDR2: MNHNS, SASEGT. The CDR3 is 16 residues long.

This clonotype occurred a few times. The chain employs TRBV6-1 and TRBJ2-1; TRBD1 matches 8 bases. The J segment lost 4 bases and the V segment lost 4 bases, leaving 6 bases of the junction unmatched. The CDR3 runs 15 residues. CDR1 and CDR2 from the germline V gene are MNHNS and SASEGT. This chain's CDR3 is CASSVQGARYNEQFF. For the CDR3, the DNA is TGTGCCAGCAGTGTTCAGGGGGCGCGTTACAATGAGCAGTTCTTC.